This is a list of T cell receptor beta chains from one sample in a study of healthy donors' naive CD4 and CD8 T cells. TCRdb used MiXCR to reprocess the reads, holding one entry per CDR3 protein. The sample lists about 200,000 distinct CDR3 sequences, about four fifths occurring once. What was sequenced was naive CD4+ and CD8+ T cells sorted from blood, pooled from several donors. The receptors shown here come from a pool of human donors in good health; the sample pools cells from several healthy donors. The conserved cysteine and the conserved F or W are not part of the CDR3 here. Clone size, where shown, is once, few, many, or a class for clones that have expanded.

cdr3_aa v_call clone_size
ASSYVLTEAF TRBV7-9 .
ASSYDREETQY TRBV6-5 few
ASSRLAASYNEQF TRBV12-3/TRBV12-4 .
ASSEGLGYEQY TRBV5-4 .
ASSFGPTDTQY TRBV6-5 .
AISEGQVRGYT TRBV10-3 .
ASSFAASYEQF TRBV5-1 once
SVSTEAF TRBV29-1 few
SVGRTGPDTQY TRBV29-1 once
SVEDRGNEQY TRBV29-1 .
ASSLGQGLKAF TRBV27 .
ASSAGGSNYGYT TRBV6-1 .
ASHSSSGLNTEAF TRBV27 .
ASSLEGQGTGNTIY TRBV11-2 .
SAFALAGYEQY TRBV29-1 .
ASSLNFYEQY TRBV5-1 .
AWSVFTGRQETQY TRBV30 .
ASRTGTAAYEQY TRBV19 .
ASSPAGQGDNEQF TRBV7-9 .
SVGQRYQETQY TRBV29-1 .
SGTGGNDYGYT TRBV29-1 once
SVEGTEGNEQF TRBV29-1 .
ASSAHGQSGNTIY TRBV18 once
ASSGPGKGDYGYT TRBV5-5 .
SVEVPQELYGYT TRBV29-1 .
SVVDRAYT TRBV29-1 .
AIRVSNGTGHYEQY TRBV10-3 .
SVEDRLQETQY TRBV29-1 .
ASSTDRGLNEQY TRBV7-8 .
ASSSQLVIGELF TRBV11-2 .
ASSFGTSGFAYEQY TRBV5-4 .
SVHRTSGRGELF TRBV29-1 few
SVKGPSGEQF TRBV29-1 .
ASSFTDMNTEAF TRBV5-1 .
SVEDQGTGGVYEQY TRBV29-1 .
AWSVLGTSGYNEQF TRBV30 .
SVEGQKTYEQY TRBV29-1 .
ASSESGNTIY TRBV6-2/TRBV6-3 .
SARGFSSYNEQF TRBV20-1 .
ASSYGKSTDTQY TRBV13 .
ASSPKPREAQF TRBV11-2 .
ASSSGEGFNEQY TRBV6-5 .
AWGKYSTFYEQY TRBV30 .
ASSFLQGLGYT TRBV27 .
ASSPRTSDGELF TRBV7-6 few
ASSTHREQF TRBV27 .